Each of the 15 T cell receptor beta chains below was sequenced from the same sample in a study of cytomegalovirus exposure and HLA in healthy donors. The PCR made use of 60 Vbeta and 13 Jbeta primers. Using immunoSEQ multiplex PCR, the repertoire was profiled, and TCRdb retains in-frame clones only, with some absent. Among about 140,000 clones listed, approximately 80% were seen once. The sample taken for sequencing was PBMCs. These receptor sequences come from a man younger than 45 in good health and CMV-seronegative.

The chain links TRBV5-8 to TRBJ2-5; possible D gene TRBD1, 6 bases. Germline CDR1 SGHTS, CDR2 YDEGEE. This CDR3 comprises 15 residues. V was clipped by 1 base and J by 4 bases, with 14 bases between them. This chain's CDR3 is CASSLNVARGETQYF. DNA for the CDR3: TGTGCCAGCAGCTTGAACGTTGCCAGGGGAGAGACCCAGTACTTC. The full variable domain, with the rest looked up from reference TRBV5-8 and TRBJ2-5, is EAGVTQSPTHLIKTRGQQATLRCSPISGHTSVYWYQQALGLGLQFLLWYDEGEERNRGNFPPRFSGRQFPNYSSELNVNALELEDSALYLCASSLNVARGETQYFGPGTRLLVL.

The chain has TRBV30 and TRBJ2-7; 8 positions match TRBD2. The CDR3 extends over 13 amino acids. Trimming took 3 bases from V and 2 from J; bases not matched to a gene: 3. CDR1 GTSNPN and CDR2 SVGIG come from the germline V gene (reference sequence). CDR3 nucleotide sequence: TGTGCCTGGAGCCTACTAGCGGCCTACGAGCAGTACTTC. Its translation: CAWSLLAAYEQYF. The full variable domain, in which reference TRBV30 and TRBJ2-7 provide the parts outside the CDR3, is SQTIHQWPATLVQPVGSPLSLECTVEGTSNPNLYWYRQAAGRGLQLLFYSVGIGQISSEVPQNLSASRPQDRQFILSSKKLLLSDSGFYLCAWSLLAAYEQYFGPGTRLTVT.

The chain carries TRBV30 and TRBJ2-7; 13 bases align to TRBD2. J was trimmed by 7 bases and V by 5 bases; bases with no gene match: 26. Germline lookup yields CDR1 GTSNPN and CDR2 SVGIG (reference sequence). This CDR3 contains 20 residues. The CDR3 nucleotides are TGTGCCTGGGACTCAAACAGGGGGACTAGCGGGATCCCGGGTCTACGAGAGCAGTACTTC. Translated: CAWDSNRGTSGIPGLREQYF.

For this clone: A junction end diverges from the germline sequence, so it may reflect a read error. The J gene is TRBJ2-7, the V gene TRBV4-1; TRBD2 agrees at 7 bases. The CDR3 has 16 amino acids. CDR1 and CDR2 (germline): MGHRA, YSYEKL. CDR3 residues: CASSQEGSGISNEQYF. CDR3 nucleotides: TGCGCCAGCAGCCAAGAGGGGAGCGGGATCTCCAACGAGCAGTACTTC.

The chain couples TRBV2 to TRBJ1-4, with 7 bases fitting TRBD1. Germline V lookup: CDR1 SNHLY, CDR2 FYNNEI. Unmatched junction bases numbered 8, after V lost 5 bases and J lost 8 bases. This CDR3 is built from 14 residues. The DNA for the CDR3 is TGTGCCAGCAGTCTCCGACAGGGAAGCGAAAAACTGTTTTTT. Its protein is CASSLRQGSEKLFF. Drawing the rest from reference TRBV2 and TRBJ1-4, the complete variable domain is EPEVTQTPSHQVTQMGQEVILRCVPISNHLYFYWYRQILGQKVEFLVSFYNNEISEKSEIFDDQFSVERPDGSNFTLKIRSTKLEDSAMYFCASSLRQGSEKLFFGSGTQLSVL.

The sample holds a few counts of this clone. The CDR3 protein is CASSYGPLGRTEAFF. The CDR3 DNA is TGTGCCAGCAGTTATGGGCCTCTTGGTCGGACTGAAGCTTTCTTT. The chain couples TRBV27 to TRBJ1-1; no reliable D call. The CDR3 runs to 15 residues. The germline CDR1 and CDR2 sequences are MNHEY and SMNVEV (reference sequence). The V and J ends lost 4 bases and 5 bases respectively, with 17 bases between them.

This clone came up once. The CDR3 region has the DNA TGTGCCAGCAGTTTCGGACACCGGTACGAGCAGTACTTC. Protein: CASSFGHRYEQYF. The chain employs TRBV28 and TRBJ2-7, with D perhaps TRBD1 (5 bases). The CDR3 consists of 13 residues. Trimming took 3 bases from V and 4 from J, leaving 10 bases between them. Per the germline V gene, CDR1 is MDHEN and CDR2 is SYDVKM.

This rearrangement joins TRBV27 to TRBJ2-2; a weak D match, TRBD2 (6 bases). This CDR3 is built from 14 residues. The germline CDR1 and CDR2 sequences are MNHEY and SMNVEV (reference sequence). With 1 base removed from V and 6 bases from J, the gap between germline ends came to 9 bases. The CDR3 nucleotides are TGTGCCAGCAGTTTATTCGGGGGTGCCGGGGAGCTGTTTTTT. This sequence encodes CASSLFGGAGELFF.

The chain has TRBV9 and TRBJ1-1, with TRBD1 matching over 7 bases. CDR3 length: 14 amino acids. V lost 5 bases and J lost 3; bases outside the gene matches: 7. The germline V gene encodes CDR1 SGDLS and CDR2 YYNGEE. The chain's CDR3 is CASRGTASHTEAFF. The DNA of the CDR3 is TGTGCCAGCAGAGGGACAGCAAGCCACACTGAAGCTTTCTTT.

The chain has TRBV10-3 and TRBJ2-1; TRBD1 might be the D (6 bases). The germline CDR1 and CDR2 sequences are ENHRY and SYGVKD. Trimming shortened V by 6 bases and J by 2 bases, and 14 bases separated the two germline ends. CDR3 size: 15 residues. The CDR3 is CAIREGGRAYNEQFF. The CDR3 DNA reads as TGTGCCATCAGAGAAGGGGGAAGAGCCTACAATGAGCAGTTCTTC.

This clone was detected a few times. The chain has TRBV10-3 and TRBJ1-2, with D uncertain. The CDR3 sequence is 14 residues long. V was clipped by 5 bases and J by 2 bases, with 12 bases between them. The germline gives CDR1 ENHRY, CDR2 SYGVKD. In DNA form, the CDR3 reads TGTGCCATCAGTAGCACCGGGAAAAACTATGGCTACACCTTC. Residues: CAISSTGKNYGYTF.

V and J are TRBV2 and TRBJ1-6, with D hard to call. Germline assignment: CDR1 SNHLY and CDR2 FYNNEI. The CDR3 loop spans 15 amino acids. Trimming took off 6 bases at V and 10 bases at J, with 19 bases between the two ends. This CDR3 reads CASSERPGAGSPLHF. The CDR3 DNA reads TGTGCCAGCAGCGAACGGCCAGGTGCGGGGTCACCCCTCCACTTT.

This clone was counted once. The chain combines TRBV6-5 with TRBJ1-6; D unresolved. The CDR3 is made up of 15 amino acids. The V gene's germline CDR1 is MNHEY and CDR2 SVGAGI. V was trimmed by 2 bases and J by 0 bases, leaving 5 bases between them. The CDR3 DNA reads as TGTGCCAGCAGTTACGGGAGCTCCTATAATTCACCCCTCCACTTT. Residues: CASSYGSSYNSPLHF.

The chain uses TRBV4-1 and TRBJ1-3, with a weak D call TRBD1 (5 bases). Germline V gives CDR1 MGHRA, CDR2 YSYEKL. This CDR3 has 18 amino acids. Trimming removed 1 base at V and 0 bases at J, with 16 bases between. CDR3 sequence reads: CASSQVYPGHFSGNTIYF. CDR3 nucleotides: TGCGCCAGCAGCCAAGTTTACCCTGGACATTTCTCTGGAAACACCATATATTTT.

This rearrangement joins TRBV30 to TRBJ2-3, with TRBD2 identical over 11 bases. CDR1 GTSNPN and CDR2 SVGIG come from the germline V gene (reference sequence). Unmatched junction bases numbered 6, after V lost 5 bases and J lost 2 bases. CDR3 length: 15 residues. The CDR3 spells CAWGVLAGVTDTQYF. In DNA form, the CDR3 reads TGTGCCTGGGGAGTACTAGCGGGAGTCACAGATACGCAGTATTTT.